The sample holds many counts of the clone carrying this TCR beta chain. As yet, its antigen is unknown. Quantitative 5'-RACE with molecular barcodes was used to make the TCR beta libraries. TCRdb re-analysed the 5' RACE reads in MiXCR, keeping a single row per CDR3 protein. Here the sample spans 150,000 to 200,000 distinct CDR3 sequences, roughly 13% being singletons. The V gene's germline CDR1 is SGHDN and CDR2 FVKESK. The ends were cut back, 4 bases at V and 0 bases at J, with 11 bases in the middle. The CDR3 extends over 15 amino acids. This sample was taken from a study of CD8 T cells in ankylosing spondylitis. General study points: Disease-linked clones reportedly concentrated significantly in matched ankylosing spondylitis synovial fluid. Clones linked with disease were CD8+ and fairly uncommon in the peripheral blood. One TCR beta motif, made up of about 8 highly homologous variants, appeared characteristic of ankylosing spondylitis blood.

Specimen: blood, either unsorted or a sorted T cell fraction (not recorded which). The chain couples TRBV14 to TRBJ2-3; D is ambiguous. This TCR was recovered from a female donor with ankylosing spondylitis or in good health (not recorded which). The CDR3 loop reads CASSPLGTSTDTQYF. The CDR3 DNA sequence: TGTGCCAGCAGCCCTTTAGGAACTAGCACAGATACGCAGTATTTT. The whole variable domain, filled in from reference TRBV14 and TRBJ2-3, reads EAGVTQFPSHSVIEKGQTVTLRCDPISGHDNLYWYRRVMGKEIKFLLHFVKESKQDESGMPNNRFLAERTGGTYSTLKVQPAELEDSGVYFCASSPLGTSTDTQYFGPGTRLTVL.